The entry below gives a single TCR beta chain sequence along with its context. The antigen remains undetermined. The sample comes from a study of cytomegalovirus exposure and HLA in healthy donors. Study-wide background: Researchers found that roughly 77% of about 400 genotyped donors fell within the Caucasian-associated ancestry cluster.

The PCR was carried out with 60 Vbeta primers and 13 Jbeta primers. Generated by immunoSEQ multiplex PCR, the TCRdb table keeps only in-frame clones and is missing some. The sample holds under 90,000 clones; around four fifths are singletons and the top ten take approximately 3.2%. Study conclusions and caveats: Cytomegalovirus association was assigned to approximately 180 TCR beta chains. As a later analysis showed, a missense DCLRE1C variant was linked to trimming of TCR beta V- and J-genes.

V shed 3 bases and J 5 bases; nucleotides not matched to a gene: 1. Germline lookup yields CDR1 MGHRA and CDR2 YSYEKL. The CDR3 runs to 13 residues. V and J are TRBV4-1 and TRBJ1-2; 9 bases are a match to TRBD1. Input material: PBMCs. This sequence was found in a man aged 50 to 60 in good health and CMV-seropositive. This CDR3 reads CASSHGTGYGYTF. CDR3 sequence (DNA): TGCGCCAGCAGCCACGGGACAGGGTATGGCTACACCTTC.